Here is one T cell receptor (beta chain) with its context. One junction end disagrees with the germline gene, perhaps due to a read error. Different DNA sequences within this sample yield the same CDR3. The CDR3 is 14 residues long. CDR1 is MDHEN, CDR2 SYDVKM, per germline. The sample belongs to a study of T cell changes during pregnancy in multiple sclerosis. Produced via immunoSEQ multiplex PCR; TCRdb's table is partial and in-frame only. The profile covers about 100,000 clones, with over 80% appearing a single time and less than 2% taken by the ten largest. The V gene is TRBV28, the J gene TRBJ2-7; 9 nucleotides align to TRBD1. The sample in question was peripheral blood, obtained after pregnancy. The source of this sequence is a female donor with multiple sclerosis, enrolled in a pregnancy study. The CDR3 is CASSQTGGVYEQYF. CDR3 bases: TGTGCCAGCAGTCAAACAGGGGGCGTATACGAACAGTACTTC.